The present T cell receptor beta chain was sequenced within a study of neurological immune-mediated disorders. The study drew its healthy controls from blood bank volunteers in Maryland, USA. CD4+ or CD8+ T cells at a count of some 1 million served as input for the sorted libraries. This clonotype occurred many times. Over 170 million TCR-beta sequences from 15-18 subjects were obtained in each sequencing run. TCRdb processed the 5' RACE reads anew with MiXCR; each CDR3 protein has one entry. This table has about 30,000 distinct CDR3 sequences, approximately 5% appearing once. The ends were cut back, 2 bases at V and 6 bases at J, with 10 bases in the middle. Germline lookup yields CDR1 MNHNY and CDR2 SVGAGI (reference sequence). The CDR3 has 13 amino acids.

This TCR was sampled from a woman in her fifties or sixties in good health. The chain carries TRBV6-6 and TRBJ1-1; D unclear. What was sequenced was CD4+ T cells from blood. CDR3 coding DNA: TGTGCCAGCAGTTACCCCGACAAGTCTGAAGCTTTCTTT. This sequence encodes CASSYPDKSEAFF.